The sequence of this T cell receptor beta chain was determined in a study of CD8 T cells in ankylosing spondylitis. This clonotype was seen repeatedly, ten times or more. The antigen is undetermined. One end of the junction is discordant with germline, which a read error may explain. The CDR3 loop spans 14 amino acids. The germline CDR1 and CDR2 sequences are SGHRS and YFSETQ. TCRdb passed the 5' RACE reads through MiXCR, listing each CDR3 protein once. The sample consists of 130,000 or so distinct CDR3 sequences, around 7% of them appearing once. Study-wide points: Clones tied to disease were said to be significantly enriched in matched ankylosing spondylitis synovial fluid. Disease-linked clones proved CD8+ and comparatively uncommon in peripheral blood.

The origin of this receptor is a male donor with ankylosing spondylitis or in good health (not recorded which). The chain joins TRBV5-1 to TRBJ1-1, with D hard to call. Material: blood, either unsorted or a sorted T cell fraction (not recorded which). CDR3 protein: CASSLALGNTEAFF. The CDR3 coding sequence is TGTGCCAGCAGTTTAGCGCTTGGAAACACTGAAGCTTTCTTT.